These 18 T cell receptor beta chains share one sample of origin, sequenced in a study of blood T cells in healthy people across ages. Primed by a sample-barcoded 5' primer and a J-beta primer mix, a second PCR proceeded for roughly 6 to 12 cycles. TCRdb re-called the 5' RACE reads through MiXCR, storing one row per CDR3 protein. The data hold around 710,000 distinct CDR3 sequences, with 40% to 45% observed a single time. What was sequenced was blood. All receptors come from a woman aged 60-75 years in good health.

This clonotype has ten or more counts. CDR3 sequence: CSAPSPSGRETQYF. CDR3 bases: TGCAGTGCCCCTTCCCCTAGCGGGAGGGAGACCCAGTACTTC. The chain couples TRBV20-1 to TRBJ2-5; 11 nucleotides line up with TRBD2. This CDR3 contains 14 residues. Germline CDR1 DFQATT, CDR2 SNEGSKA (reference sequence). With 6 bases clipped from V and 5 bases from J, the junction kept 8 bases outside the gene matches.

The V gene is TRBV28, the J gene TRBJ2-4, with D unclear. The V and J ends lost 7 bases and 2 bases respectively, with 15 bases between them. The CDR3 is made up of 15 amino acids. CDR1 MDHEN and CDR2 SYDVKM come from the germline V gene. DNA of the CDR3: TGTGCCAGCACCTACGGCGTGGAAACCAAAAACATTCAGTACTTC. Amino acids: CASTYGVETKNIQYF.

The chain is built from TRBV20-1 and TRBJ2-1, with D unclear. V gave up 3 bases and J gave up 7 bases, with 10 bases separating them. The CDR3 loop spans 12 amino acids. Germline V lookup: CDR1 DFQATT, CDR2 SNEGSKA (reference sequence). This CDR3 reads CSARAVQNEQFF. CDR3 nucleotide sequence: TGCAGTGCTAGGGCAGTCCAAAATGAGCAGTTCTTC.

V is TRBV7-2 and J is TRBJ2-5, with TRBD1 matching over 8 bases. This CDR3 comprises 17 residues. The germline gives CDR1 SGHTA, CDR2 FQGNSA. V lost 0 bases to trimming and J lost 2 bases; unmatched junction nucleotides: 8. CDR3 sequence: CASSLAFPGGLQETQYF. CDR3 DNA: TGTGCCAGCAGCTTAGCGTTCCCAGGGGGCCTGCAAGAGACCCAGTACTTC.

This clonotype was seen ten or more times. The chain is built from TRBV3-1 and TRBJ1-5, with D hard to call. The CDR3 covers 15 residues. Trimming removed 3 bases at V and 3 bases at J, with 12 bases between. CDR1 is LGHDT and CDR2 is YNNKEL in the germline V gene (reference sequence). CDR3 protein: CASSQRSGDNQPQHF. CDR3 nucleotides: TGTGCCAGCAGCCAGCGGAGCGGGGACAATCAGCCCCAGCATTTT.

This clonotype was seen more than once but under ten times. The V gene is TRBV7-9, the J gene TRBJ1-6, with D possibly matching TRBD1 (5 bases). The CDR3 spans 15 residues. Germline CDR1 SEHNR, CDR2 FQNEAQ (reference sequence). The V end lost 5 bases, the J end lost 7 bases, and 15 bases lay between the germline ends. The chain's CDR3 is CASSNQQVLNSPLHF. The DNA for the CDR3 is TGTGCCAGCAGCAACCAACAGGTCCTAAATTCACCCCTCCACTTT.

V is TRBV5-1 and J is TRBJ2-1, with 7 bases aligning to TRBD1. CDR1 and CDR2 from the germline V gene are SGHRS and YFSETQ. This CDR3 has 12 amino acids. Trimming cost V 2 bases and J 9 bases; bases outside gene matches: 2. The CDR3 here is CASSLQGTEQFF. Here the CDR3 DNA reads TGCGCCAGCAGCTTACAGGGGACTGAGCAGTTCTTC.

The chain links TRBV2 to TRBJ1-4; tentative D call: TRBD1 (6 bases). There are 15 residues in the CDR3. The germline V gene encodes CDR1 SNHLY and CDR2 FYNNEI. Trimming removed 2 bases from V and 3 bases from J, with 10 bases in between. CDR3 sequence: CASSELGQPNEKLFF. The CDR3 nucleotides are TGTGCCAGCAGTGAATTGGGACAACCTAATGAAAAACTGTTTTTT.

With regard to this clonotype: This may come from a read error, since a much larger clone is one base off. V and J are TRBV9 and TRBJ2-6, with 8 bases fitting TRBD2. Unmatched junction bases numbered 7, after V lost 5 bases and J lost 0 bases. Germline CDR1 and CDR2: SGDLS and YYNGEE. This CDR3 region has 17 residues. The CDR3 region has the DNA TGTGCCAGCAGATCTAGCGGGCTTGACTCTGGGGCCAACGTCCTGACTTTC. Protein sequence: CASRSSGLDSGANVLTF.

V is TRBV28 and J is TRBJ1-5; 9 nucleotides agree with TRBD1. This CDR3 region has 17 residues. The ends lost 5 bases at V and 4 bases at J; junction bases unmatched: 12. The germline gives CDR1 MDHEN, CDR2 SYDVKM. The CDR3 DNA reads as TGTGCCAGCAGTCGTGGTAGACCGGGACAGGGAAATCAGCCCCAGCATTTT. Translation: CASSRGRPGQGNQPQHF.

This clonotype was picked up one time. This chain connects TRBV15 to TRBJ1-5, with 7 positions matching TRBD1. The CDR3 is made up of 21 amino acids. Trimming cost V 0 bases and J 3 bases; bases outside gene matches: 20. Germline assignment: CDR1 LNHNV and CDR2 YYDKDF (reference sequence). The CDR3 spells CATSREPQQGRAFWNNQPQHF. The CDR3 DNA sequence: TGTGCCACCAGCAGAGAACCCCAACAGGGGCGCGCGTTTTGGAACAATCAGCCCCAGCATTTT.

The chain carries TRBV28 and TRBJ1-5; D unclear. Looked up from germline, CDR1 is MDHEN and CDR2 is SYDVKM. The CDR3 is 8 residues long. The CDR3 region has the DNA TGTTTTAAAGGGCCCCAGCATTTT. Its translation is CFKGPQHF.

In this sample, this clonotype turned up a few times. This may stem from a read error, because a much larger clone lies one nucleotide away. The chain has TRBV3-1 and TRBJ2-7, with TRBD2 matching 13 bases. The CDR3 runs 15 residues. Germline assignment: CDR1 LGHDT and CDR2 YNNKEL (reference sequence). DNA of the CDR3: TGTGCCAGCAGCCTGGGACTAGCGGGGTCCTTCGAGCAGTACTTC. Translating it yields CASSLGLAGSFEQYF.

This chain's CDR3 is CASSFKDRVPGNYGYTF. The CDR3 nucleotides read TGTGCCAGCAGCTTTAAGGACAGGGTCCCCGGTAACTATGGCTACACCTTC. The J gene is TRBJ1-2, the V gene TRBV21-1; TRBD1 reflects the table's D call only, with no check against the DNA. TRBV21-1 is shown as a pseudogene. This CDR3 has 17 amino acids.

This clonotype was seen just once. The chain couples TRBV29-1 to TRBJ2-5; 9 bases map to TRBD1. The germline V gene has CDR1 SQVTM and CDR2 ANQGSEA. V lost 8 bases and J lost 3; bases outside the gene matches: 4. The CDR3 has 12 amino acids. CDR3 nucleotides: TGCAGCACACGGACAGGGGAAGAGACCCAGTACTTC. It is translated as CSTRTGEETQYF. The entire variable domain, with the rest obtained from reference TRBV29-1 and TRBJ2-5, is as follows: SAVISQKPSRDICQRGTSLTIQCQVDSQVTMMFWYRQQPGQSLTLIATANQGSEATYESGFVIDKFPISRPNLTFSTLTVSNMSPEDSSIYLCSTRTGEETQYFGPGTRLLVL.

This clonotype was found a few times. The J gene is TRBJ2-7, the V gene TRBV20-1; a weak D match, TRBD1 (6 bases). Looked up from germline, CDR1 is DFQATT and CDR2 is SNEGSKA (reference sequence). The CDR3 contains 16 residues. Deletions cut 2 bases from V and 7 bases from J, with 24 bases between. The CDR3 region is CSARWSKGTHPGEQYF. The CDR3, as DNA: TGCAGTGCTAGATGGTCCAAGGGGACACACCCTGGAGAGCAGTACTTC.

This clonotype appeared a few times. The CDR3 nucleotides are TGTGCCAGCACTTTGGACAGGGCGCTTTACGAGCAGTACTTC. As protein: CASTLDRALYEQYF. The chain joins TRBV28 to TRBJ2-7; TRBD1 matches 8 bases. The CDR3 runs 14 residues. In germline, CDR1 is MDHEN, CDR2 SYDVKM. Germline trimming cut 7 bases from V and 4 bases from J; bases unmatched to any gene: 9.

The chain uses TRBV10-3 and TRBJ2-1, with D unclear. The CDR3 is 13 residues long. Germline V gene data show CDR1 as ENHRY and CDR2 as SYGVKD. V gave up 7 bases and J gave up 4 bases, with 11 bases separating them. CDR3 bases: TGTGCCATCAACGAGGTAGTTTACAATGAGCAGTTCTTC. Translation gives CAINEVVYNEQFF.